The TCR beta chain described here comes from a study of blood T cell repertoires in COVID-19. Looking at the study overall: Italy, Spain and the United States were the sources of the convalescent and acute COVID-19 samples. PBMCs, B-cell-depleted T cells, or T cells were the source of the cDNA or gDNA that made up the material.

V shed 3 bases and J shed 5 bases, with 14 bases lying between them. CDR3 length equals 14 residues. Germline V gene data show CDR1 as SGHRS and CDR2 as YFSETQ. A single count supports this clone. In the study's own analysis: Estimates of nucleated cell counts were drawn from the amplification of reference gene primers. Sequencing used immunoSEQ multiplex PCR; TCRdb keeps in-frame clones, though not all of them. Clone size and V and J calls were adopted from that table, with D and trimming inferred from the DNA. The sample has approximately 330,000 clones; around 89% are singletons. This clonotype originated in a woman aged 45-59 years with active or convalescent COVID-19. Input material: peripheral blood. The rearrangement joins TRBV5-1 to TRBJ2-5; D is perhaps TRBD2 (6 bases). The CDR3: CASSSGLPAETQYF. CDR3 nucleotides: TGCGCCAGCAGCTCGGGACTCCCAGCGGAGACCCAGTACTTC.